A single sample is the source of the 18 T cell receptor beta chains below, sequenced in a study of radiation and T cells in renal cell carcinoma. Documented time point: blood 4 weeks post-SBRT, at nephrectomy. This sample's treatment: 15 Gy SBRT to primary tumor, nephrectomy 4 weeks later. Clones were sequenced by immunoSEQ multiplex PCR, and TCRdb holds only the in-frame ones, with some missing. The data hold approximately 70,000 clones, with over 65% observed a single time. This specimen consisted of blood, obtained from a patient whose treatment included radiotherapy and nephrectomy. Receptors were obtained from a man in his sixties with renal cell carcinoma.

The chain links TRBV21-1 to TRBJ1-2. TRBV21-1 counts as a pseudogene. This CDR3 has 16 residues. CDR3 protein: CASRPGEPDRQSGYTF. DNA of the CDR3: TGTGCCAGCAGGCCGGGTGAACCGGACCGACAATCTGGCTACACCTTC.

The rearrangement uses TRBV5-1 and TRBJ2-3; D gene uncertain. Germline V CDR1 and CDR2: SGHRS, YFSETQ. This CDR3 comprises 13 residues. Trimming removed 0 bases from V and 6 bases from J, with 8 bases in between. CDR3 residues: CASSLGDGDTQYF. DNA of the CDR3: TGCGCCAGCAGCTTGGGGGATGGGGATACGCAGTATTTT.

The chain carries TRBV9 and TRBJ1-4; 8 bases agree with TRBD1. Germline V gene lookup returns CDR1 SGDLS and CDR2 YYNGEE. The V and J ends lost 4 bases and 5 bases, in that order; junction bases with no gene match: 4. The CDR3 consists of 14 residues. CDR3 DNA: TGTGCCAGCAGCTTGGGACAGGCAAATGAAAAACTGTTTTTT. It encodes CASSLGQANEKLFF.

This chain links TRBV11-2 with TRBJ1-1, with unresolved D. Germline V lookup: CDR1 SGHAT, CDR2 FQNNGV. V was cut by 8 bases and J by 7 bases, with 14 bases left in between. This CDR3 contains 12 residues. The CDR3 coding sequence is TGTGCCAGCTCCGTTGGCGCGGTTGAAGCTTTCTTT. Protein sequence: CASSVGAVEAFF.

The chain has TRBV9 and TRBJ2-3, with D uncertain. The CDR3 loop spans 12 amino acids. Deletions cut 4 bases from V and 5 bases from J, with 8 bases between. Germline CDR1 and CDR2: SGDLS and YYNGEE. The CDR3 DNA follows: TGTGCCAGCAGCCCCACCGGAGATACGCAGTATTTT. This sequence encodes CASSPTGDTQYF.

J is TRBJ1-3 and V is TRBV6-5, with a possible D match to TRBD1 (5 bases). This CDR3 has 14 amino acids. Germline CDR1 is MNHEY and CDR2 is SVGAGI. V dropped 5 bases and J dropped 0 bases, with 8 bases sitting between them. The CDR3 DNA reads as TGTGCCAGCAGTCCGGACAACTCTGGAAACACCATATATTTT. Translating it yields CASSPDNSGNTIYF.

This clone turned up a few times. The rearrangement joins TRBV13 to TRBJ2-7; TRBD2 agrees at 12 bases. The V gene end was trimmed by 3 bases and the J gene end by 1 base; junction bases not matched to a gene: 1. Germline V gene lookup returns CDR1 PRHDT and CDR2 FYEKMQ (reference sequence). The CDR3 totals 15 residues. CDR3 in DNA: TGTGCCAGCAGCTTTACTAGCGGGGGGTCCTACGAGCAGTACTTC. It yields the protein CASSFTSGGSYEQYF.

The V and J genes are TRBV5-6 and TRBJ2-7, with 9 bases that match TRBD1. Germline V gene data show CDR1 as SGHDT and CDR2 as YYEEEE. V lost 4 bases to trimming and J lost 4 bases; unmatched junction nucleotides: 6. The CDR3 has 14 residues. CDR3: CASSRDRAGYEQYV. For the CDR3, the DNA is TGTGCCAGCAGCCGGGACAGGGCGGGATACGAGCAGTACGTC.

This sequence joins TRBV5-1 and TRBJ2-1, with D possibly matching TRBD2 (6 bases). Germline V gene lookup returns CDR1 SGHRS and CDR2 YFSETQ. This CDR3 is built from 14 residues. With 4 bases removed from V and 6 bases from J, the gap between germline ends came to 14 bases. The CDR3 loop is CASSPVWEANEQFF. The CDR3 DNA reads TGCGCCAGCAGCCCCGTATGGGAGGCCAATGAGCAGTTCTTC. Supplemented by reference TRBV5-1 and TRBJ2-1, the full variable domain reads KAGVTQTPRYLIKTRGQQVTLSCSPISGHRSVSWYQQTPGQGLQFLFEYFSETQRNKGNFPGRFSGRQFSNSRSEMNVSTLELGDSALYLCASSPVWEANEQFFGPGTRLTVL.

This clone was counted once. The V call is TRBV27, the J call TRBJ2-7, with 9 nucleotides matching TRBD1. The germline V gene encodes CDR1 MNHEY and CDR2 SMNVEV (reference sequence). V lost 2 bases, J lost 2 bases, and 7 bases stayed unmatched. The CDR3 contains 16 residues. The CDR3 loop reads CASSLAGTGIPYEQYF. CDR3 DNA: TGTGCCAGCAGTTTAGCGGGGACAGGGATTCCCTACGAGCAGTACTTC.

The V gene is TRBV4-3, the J gene TRBJ2-3; 12 bases are shared with TRBD2. CDR1 and CDR2 from the germline V gene are LGHNA and YSLEER. V gave up 3 bases and J gave up 8 bases; unmatched junction bases: 6. The CDR3 loop spans 15 amino acids. CDR3 protein: CASSQLAGGRGTQYF. The CDR3 DNA is TGCGCCAGCAGCCAGCTAGCGGGGGGGCGAGGTACGCAGTATTTT.

The chain is built from TRBV2 and TRBJ1-5; a possible D gene is TRBD1 (5 bases). CDR1 and CDR2 (germline): SNHLY, FYNNEI. This CDR3 region has 14 residues. V shed 2 bases and J shed 5 bases, with 10 bases lying between them. The CDR3 spells CASSEQRGHQPQHF. CDR3 DNA: TGTGCCAGCAGTGAACAGAGGGGCCATCAGCCCCAGCATTTT. The variable domain in full, completed from reference TRBV2 and TRBJ1-5, reads EPEVTQTPSHQVTQMGQEVILRCVPISNHLYFYWYRQILGQKVEFLVSFYNNEISEKSEIFDDQFSVERPDGSNFTLKIRSTKLEDSAMYFCASSEQRGHQPQHFGDGTRLSIL.

V gene TRBV29-1 combines with J gene TRBJ2-2; 8 bases align to TRBD2. Germline CDR1 reads SQVTM; CDR2 reads ANQGSEA. The CDR3 covers 14 residues. The ends lost 4 bases at V and 5 bases at J; junction bases unmatched: 6. CDR3 DNA sequence: TGCAGCGTTGGGACTAGCTCGAGGACCGGGGAGCTGTTTTTT. It codes for CSVGTSSRTGELFF.

The rearrangement joins TRBV19 to TRBJ1-1; D is unclear. Germline CDR1 reads LNHDA; CDR2 reads SQIVND (reference sequence). The CDR3 totals 13 residues. V lost 3 bases to trimming and J lost 1 base, with 6 bases between them. CDR3 sequence (DNA): TGTGCCAGTAGTATCCGTAGGAACACTGAAGCTTTCTTT. The encoded protein is CASSIRRNTEAFF.

The genes are TRBV2 and TRBJ1-4; 8 nucleotides line up with TRBD1. CDR1 is SNHLY, CDR2 FYNNEI, per germline. V dropped 1 base and J dropped 5; count of bases not matched to a gene: 0. The CDR3 extends over 14 amino acids. CDR3 bases: TGTGCCAGCAGTGAAGGGACAGGGAATGAAAAACTGTTTTTT. This sequence encodes CASSEGTGNEKLFF. Based on the CDR3 plus reference TRBV2 and TRBJ1-4, the full variable domain is EPEVTQTPSHQVTQMGQEVILRCVPISNHLYFYWYRQILGQKVEFLVSFYNNEISEKSEIFDDQFSVERPDGSNFTLKIRSTKLEDSAMYFCASSEGTGNEKLFFGSGTQLSVL.

The V call is TRBV25-1, the J call TRBJ2-5; D ambiguous. Germline V gene sequence: CDR1 MGHDK, CDR2 SYGVNS. Between the trimmed V and J ends, which lost 0 bases and 5 bases, there was a span of 10 bases. The CDR3 consists of 14 residues. This CDR3 is CASSEYVGWETQYF. Written as DNA, the CDR3 is TGTGCCAGCAGTGAATACGTGGGGTGGGAGACCCAGTACTTC. The full variable domain, completed using reference TRBV25-1 and TRBJ2-5, is EADIYQTPRYLVIGTGKKITLECSQTMGHDKMYWYQQDPGMELHLIHYSYGVNSTEKGDLSSESTVSRIRTEHFPLTLESARPSHTSQYLCASSEYVGWETQYFGPGTRLLVL.

This chain joins TRBV5-1 and TRBJ1-4; D uncertain. From germline, CDR1 is SGHRS and CDR2 YFSETQ. This CDR3 has 15 residues. Trimming pared 0 bases from V and 8 bases from J, leaving 14 bases between. CDR3 sequence (DNA): TGCGCCAGCAGCTTGGCGAGGCCGCCCGGGGAAAAACTGTTTTTT. Amino acid sequence: CASSLARPPGEKLFF.

The rearrangement joins TRBV11-2 to TRBJ2-3, with D possibly TRBD1 on 6 matching bases. Germline CDR1 SGHAT, CDR2 FQNNGV. This CDR3 region has 15 residues. Trimming pared 4 bases from V and 1 base from J, leaving 12 bases between. CDR3 in DNA: TGTGCCAGCAGCTCCCCCGAGGGGGGCACAGATACGCAGTATTTT. Translated, it gives CASSSPEGGTDTQYF.